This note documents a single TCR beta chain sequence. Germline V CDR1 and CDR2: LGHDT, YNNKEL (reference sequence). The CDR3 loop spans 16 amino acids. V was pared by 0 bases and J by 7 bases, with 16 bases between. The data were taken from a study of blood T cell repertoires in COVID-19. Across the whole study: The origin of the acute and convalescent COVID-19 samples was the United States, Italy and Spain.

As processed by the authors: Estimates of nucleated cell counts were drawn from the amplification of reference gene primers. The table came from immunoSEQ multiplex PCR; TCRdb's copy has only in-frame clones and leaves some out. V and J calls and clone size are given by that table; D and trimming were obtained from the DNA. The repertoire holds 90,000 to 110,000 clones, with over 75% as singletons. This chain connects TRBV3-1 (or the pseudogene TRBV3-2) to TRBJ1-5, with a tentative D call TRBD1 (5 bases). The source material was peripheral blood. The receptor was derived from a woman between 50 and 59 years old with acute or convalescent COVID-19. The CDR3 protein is CASSQDRTGTLQPQHF. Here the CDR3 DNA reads TGTGCCAGCAGCCAAGATAGAACAGGAACGTTACAGCCCCAGCATTTT.